These 3 T cell receptor beta chains share one sample of origin, sequenced in a study of Ad26.COV2.S vaccination and SARS-CoV-2 variants. Sequenced by immunoSEQ multiplex PCR; TCRdb stores in-frame clones only, minus some. Of about 680,000 clones in the sample, roughly 90% were seen once. Specified treatment: about 20 received Ad26.COV2.S at low or high dose, single or two shots; about five received placebo; per-sample allocation not given. Sampling occurred on day 63 after the first vaccine or placebo injection. This material consisted of peripheral blood, taken in a trial of Ad26.COV2.S vaccine versus placebo. The receptor set was obtained from a person aged 18-60 years who received the Ad26.COV2.S COVID-19 vaccine or a placebo.

V gene TRBV29-1 combines with J gene TRBJ2-3; the match to TRBD2 covers 15 bases. Germline V gene sequence: CDR1 SQVTM, CDR2 ANQGSEA. There are 17 residues in the CDR3. J lost 9 bases, V lost 5 bases, and 15 bases had no gene match. The CDR3 nucleotides read TGCAGCGTTCCACCGCTCCTCGGGACTAGCGGGAGGCCGACGCAGTATTTT. It codes for CSVPPLLGTSGRPTQYF.

The chain couples TRBV10-3 to TRBJ2-7; 7 nucleotides align to TRBD1. V dropped 2 bases and J dropped 0; count of bases not matched to a gene: 1. Germline-derived CDR1 and CDR2 are ENHRY and SYGVKD. This CDR3 has 14 residues. CDR3 in amino acids: CAISEDRASYEQYF. The CDR3 region has the DNA TGTGCCATCAGTGAGGACAGGGCCTCCTACGAGCAGTACTTC.

The chain has TRBV4-1 and TRBJ2-5, with 9 bases that match TRBD2. The CDR3 has 17 amino acids. Trimming at V came to 0 bases and at J to 1 base, leaving 6 bases not matched to a gene. Germline V gene data show CDR1 as MGHRA and CDR2 as YSYEKL. This CDR3 is CASSQDWRGGLQETQYF. The CDR3 nucleotides read TGCGCCAGCAGCCAAGATTGGCGGGGGGGCCTCCAAGAGACCCAGTACTTC.